This T cell receptor beta chain was retrieved from a study of T cells after somatic rescue of genetic block (dated by TCRdb to about 2020). At the level of the whole study: The study assessed how robust, over the long term, a T-cell system was when the system had developed through somatic rescue of a genetic block in T-cell development.

Libraries were constructed by the immunoSEQ multiplex PCR assay. TCRdb obtained this table from immuneACCESS and retained in-frame rearrangements with V and J assigned. These tables miss some clones; where compared with another copy, unresolved V genes account for less than half of the shortfall, and the remainder is unexplained. This sample gives 65,000 to 70,000 clones in total; roughly 90% of them show up just once. The top ten clones comprise 2.9% of the sample. As regards this clone: The specificity of this receptor is unknown. No base qualities exist here, and no much larger clone lies one base off it.

Relative to germline, V is 4 bases shorter and J is 3 bases shorter, with 9 bases between their ends. The CDR1 and CDR2 encoded by the germline V gene are MNHEY and SVGAGI. The CDR3 contains 13 residues, cysteine and phenylalanine counted. Only the CDR3 DNA stays, 39 bases, in frame from base 1. Source material: peripheral blood mononuclear cells (PBMCs). The chain is made from TRBV6-5 and TRBJ2-5; TRBD2 is perhaps the D gene, given 5 matching bases. This sequence was found in a man aged 35 to 55. The CDR3 protein: CASSSGVEETQYF. The DNA sequence is as follows: TGTGCCAGCAGTTCCGGGGTAGAAGAGACCCAGTACTTC.